The T cell receptor beta chain described here comes from a study of quantifying T cell responses using KT2 cells. Study information: cDNA was made from DNase-treated RNA using alpha and beta constant primers. Estimated efficiency of the T4 ligation step was above 8.5% under optimum conditions.

Findings and limits, study-wide: The number of KT2 alpha and beta sequences was a linear function of input KT2 cells. Very high KT2 spike-in numbers caused saturation in KT2 sequence detection.

Different KT2-to-PBMC ratios were created with a constant PBMC count. The cDNA 3' end received a ligated oligonucleotide with a UMI. An equimolar mix of RC1.1 and RC1.2 primed the beta chain across TRBC1 and TRBC2. TCRdb processed the UMI-ligation and nested PCR reads anew with MiXCR; each CDR3 protein has one entry. Here the sample spans under 35,000 distinct CDR3 sequences, about 7.3% being singletons. Regarding this clonotype: Its antigen remains unidentified.

This receptor was taken from a human donor. The sample taken for sequencing was PBMCs spiked with cells of the T cell clone KT2.

This CDR3 is CATSDSAGGNTGELFF. CDR3 DNA: TGTGCCACCAGTGATTCCGCAGGGGGAAACACCGGGGAGCTGTTTTTT. The chain links TRBV24-1 to TRBJ2-2; 7 bases agree with TRBD1. Germline CDR1 KGHDR, CDR2 SFDVKD. V shed 2 bases, J shed 2 bases, and the junction held 4 bases outside the gene matches. The CDR3 has 16 residues.